What follows is one T cell receptor beta chain and its context. Ages ranged from about 18 to 89 years, with residence in about 24 US areas. The study assigned cohorts using participant-reported clinical history. This entry belongs to a study of blood T cell repertoires in COVID-19. TCRdb keeps only in-frame clones here, not all; method: immunoSEQ multiplex PCR. The sample carries a few hundred thousand clones, 75% to 90% recorded once. The trim removed 7 bases at V and 4 bases at J, leaving 7 bases unmatched. From germline, CDR1 is LNHDA and CDR2 SQIVND (reference sequence). The CDR3 is 14 amino acids.

V is TRBV19 and J is TRBJ1-2, with TRBD1 matching 9 bases. Material: PBMCs or T cells enriched from blood (not recorded which). This TCR came from a woman in her 50s who had recovered from COVID-19. In DNA form, the CDR3 reads TGTGCCAGTACAACCGGGACAGGGAGCTATGGCTACACCTTC. This sequence encodes CASTTGTGSYGYTF. Supplemented by reference TRBV19 and TRBJ1-2, the full variable domain reads DGGITQSPKYLFRKEGQNVTLSCEQNLNHDAMYWYRQDPGQGLRLIYYSQIVNDFQKGDIAEGYSVSREKKESFPLTVTSAQKNPTAFYLCASTTGTGSYGYTFGSGTRLTVV.